These 9 T cell receptor beta chains came from one sample sequenced in a study of T cell repertoires in cytomegalovirus infection. MiXCR was run by TCRdb on the reads, yielding one entry per CDR3 protein. Seen here are roughly 150,000 distinct CDR3 sequences, over 15% observed once, and the top ten hold 18%. The sequenced material came from CD8+ T cells from PBMCs. The receptors originated from a human donor in good health (CMV status not recorded). Some clones in this sample may be carry-over from other donors' samples.

Many counts were recorded for this clonotype. This chain connects TRBV14 to TRBJ1-4; D unresolved. The germline CDR1 and CDR2 sequences are SGHDN and FVKESK. CDR3 length: 12 residues. Trimming removed 0 bases from V and 10 bases from J, with 6 bases in between. CDR3 residues: CASSQDRVKLFF. Written as DNA, the CDR3 is TGTGCCAGCAGCCAAGATCGGGTAAAACTGTTTTTT. The variable domain in full, with the rest retrieved from reference TRBV14 and TRBJ1-4, is EAGVTQFPSHSVIEKGQTVTLRCDPISGHDNLYWYRRVMGKEIKFLLHFVKESKQDESGMPNNRFLAERTGGTYSTLKVQPAELEDSGVYFCASSQDRVKLFFGSGTQLSVL.

This clonotype was counted between two and nine times. The gene calls are TRBV7-3 and TRBJ2-1, with 11 bases identical to TRBD2. Trimming cost V 2 bases and J 6 bases; bases outside gene matches: 6. Looked up from germline, CDR1 is SGHTA and CDR2 is FQGTGA. The CDR3 runs 16 residues. CDR3 DNA: TGTGCCAGCAGCTTACTTAGCGGGAGGGCCGTCAATGAGCAGTTCTTC. This sequence encodes CASSLLSGRAVNEQFF.

This clonotype was found a few times. The genes are TRBV29-1 and TRBJ2-7, with a tentative D call TRBD1 (5 bases). Trimming took off 4 bases at V and 7 bases at J, with 20 bases between the two ends. The CDR3 totals 14 residues. Germline V gene sequence: CDR1 SQVTM, CDR2 ANQGSEA. CDR3 region: CSVAGWQGPQEQYF. The CDR3 region has the DNA TGCAGCGTTGCTGGGTGGCAGGGCCCACAGGAGCAGTACTTC.

V and J are TRBV11-2 and TRBJ2-1, with 8 nucleotides matching TRBD2. This CDR3 is built from 15 residues. The ends lost 5 bases at V and 5 bases at J; junction bases unmatched: 8. Germline V CDR1 and CDR2: SGHAT, FQNNGV. The CDR3 nucleotides are TGTGCCAGCAGCCTGTCACTAGCGGTACACAATGAGCAGTTCTTC. Its protein product is CASSLSLAVHNEQFF.

This clonotype was picked up a small number of times. V gene TRBV11-2 combines with J gene TRBJ2-5; D ambiguous. V shed 4 bases and J shed 1 base, with 13 bases lying between them. This CDR3 is built from 15 residues. Per germline, CDR1 SGHAT and CDR2 FQNNGV. The CDR3 sequence is CASSSGPQIQETQYF. CDR3 sequence (DNA): TGTGCCAGCAGCTCCGGACCCCAGATCCAAGAGACCCAGTACTTC.

This clonotype was seen more than once but under ten times. The genes are TRBV5-6 and TRBJ1-6, with no clear D. The germline V gene encodes CDR1 SGHDT and CDR2 YYEEEE. CDR3 length equals 12 residues. V was cut by 3 bases and J by 2 bases, with 0 bases left in between. The CDR3 protein is CASSSYNSPLHF. The CDR3 DNA sequence: TGTGCCAGCAGCTCCTATAATTCACCCCTCCACTTT.

This clonotype was seen more than once but under ten times. The chain has TRBV7-9 and TRBJ2-4; 7 bases map to TRBD1. This CDR3 region has 14 residues. Per the germline V gene, CDR1 is SEHNR and CDR2 is FQNEAQ (reference sequence). The J segment lost 5 bases and the V segment lost 5 bases, leaving 6 bases of the junction unmatched. In DNA, the CDR3 is TGTGCCAGCAGCGCAGGACAGGCTGAAAACATTCAGTACTTC. Protein product: CASSAGQAENIQYF.

The rearrangement links TRBV6-6 to TRBJ2-7; the match to TRBD2 covers 11 bases. The V gene end was trimmed by 5 bases and the J gene end by 2 bases; junction bases not matched to a gene: 8. The CDR3 has 16 amino acids. Per the germline V gene, CDR1 is MNHNY and CDR2 is SVGAGI (reference sequence). The CDR3 here is CASSGGLAEFPYEQYF. CDR3 coding DNA: TGTGCCAGCAGTGGGGGACTAGCGGAGTTCCCCTACGAGCAGTACTTC.

The chain is built from TRBV4-3 and TRBJ2-7, with a tentative D call TRBD2 (5 bases). Germline loops: CDR1 LGHNA, CDR2 YSLEER. With 0 bases removed from V and 4 bases from J, the gap between germline ends came to 10 bases. This CDR3 is built from 14 residues. CDR3 in amino acids: CASSQDREEYEQYF. CDR3 in DNA: TGCGCCAGCAGCCAAGACCGGGAAGAATACGAGCAGTACTTC.